The clone carrying this T cell receptor (beta chain) was observed once. This specimen belongs to a study of blood T cell repertoires in COVID-19. After removal of 5 bases from V and 3 bases from J, the junction contained 6 bases not matched to a gene. Germline V gene sequence: CDR1 SGHRS, CDR2 YFSETQ. This CDR3 is 16 amino acids long. The table came from immunoSEQ multiplex PCR; TCRdb's copy has only in-frame clones and leaves some out. Found here are a few hundred thousand clones, more than 85% of them singletons; the top ten hold approximately 8%. This TCR derives from a woman aged 55-69 years who had recovered from COVID-19. The sample was PBMCs or T cells enriched from blood (not recorded which). The chain uses TRBV5-1 and TRBJ2-3; 13 bases align to TRBD2. The chain's CDR3 is CASRTSGGQMTDTQYF. The CDR3 nucleotides read TGCGCCAGCAGGACTAGCGGGGGGCAGATGACAGATACGCAGTATTTT.